Sequencing of this T cell receptor (beta chain) was carried out in a study of PD-1 blockade in classical Hodgkin lymphoma. Findings of the study overall: CD4+ TCR diversity, unlike CD8+, rose significantly by C4D1. Complete responders matched newly diagnosed patients in baseline diversity.

This sample's time point: cycle 4 day 1 (C4D1), after more than 5 weeks of nivolumab. No patient escaped relapse after autologous stem cell transplantation, and brentuximab vedotin exposure varied. This clone showed up just a few times. What it recognizes is unknown. Profiling relied on immunoSEQ multiplex PCR, and the TCRdb table lists in-frame clones only, not all of them. Of 35,000 to 50,000 clones listed, roughly 70% are singletons. J lost 1 base, V lost 3 bases, and 2 bases had no gene match. This CDR3 region has 15 residues. The germline gives CDR1 MDHEN, CDR2 SYDVKM. The chain carries TRBV28 and TRBJ2-2; TRBD1 agrees at 7 bases. The clonotype was recovered from a human donor with classical Hodgkin lymphoma. Sequenced material: peripheral blood mononuclear cells (PBMCs), taken before the fourth cycle of nivolumab. This CDR3 reads CASSFRDRNTGELFF. In DNA form, the CDR3 reads TGTGCCAGCAGTTTCCGGGACAGGAACACCGGGGAGCTGTTTTTT.